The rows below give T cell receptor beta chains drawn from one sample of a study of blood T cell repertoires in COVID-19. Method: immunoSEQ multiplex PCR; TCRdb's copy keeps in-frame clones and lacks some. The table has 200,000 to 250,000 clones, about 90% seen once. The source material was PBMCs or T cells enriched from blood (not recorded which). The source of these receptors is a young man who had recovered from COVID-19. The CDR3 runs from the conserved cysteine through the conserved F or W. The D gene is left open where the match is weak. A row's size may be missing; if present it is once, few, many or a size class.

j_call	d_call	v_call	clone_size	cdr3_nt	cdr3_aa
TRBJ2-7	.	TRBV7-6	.	TGTGCCAGCAGCTTAGATGCAGGTCCCCCCTACGAGCAGTACTTC	CASSLDAGPPYEQYF
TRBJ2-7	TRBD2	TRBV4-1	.	TGCGCCAGCAGCCCAGGGGCGGGGGGGCGGTACGAGCAGTACTTC	CASSPGAGGRYEQYF
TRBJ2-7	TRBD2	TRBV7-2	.	TGTGCCAGCAGCTTAGTCGGGCCGGGACTAGCGAGCTCCTACGAGCAGTACTTC	CASSLVGPGLASSYEQYF
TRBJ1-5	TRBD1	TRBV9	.	TGTGCCAGCAGCGCGGGACAGGGACGCGATCAGCCCCAGCATTTT	CASSAGQGRDQPQHF
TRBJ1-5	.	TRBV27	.	TGTGCCAGCAGTCAGTTGGTTGGTCAGCCCCAGCATTTT	CASSQLVGQPQHF
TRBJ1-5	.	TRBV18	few	TGTGCCAGCTCACCGTCCGGTCAGCCCCAGCATTTT	CASSPSGQPQHF
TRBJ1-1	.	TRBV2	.	TGTGCCAGCAGTGGAGAAAGCCCCGGGGCTGAAGCTTTCTTT	CASSGESPGAEAFF
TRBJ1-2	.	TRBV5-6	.	TGTGCCAGCAGCTTGCAGGGACTGGCTAACTATGGCTACACCTTC	CASSLQGLANYGYTF
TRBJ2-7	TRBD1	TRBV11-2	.	TGTGCCAGCAGCGCCGGACAGGGAGACTACGAGCAGTACTTC	CASSAGQGDYEQYF
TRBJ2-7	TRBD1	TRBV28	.	TGTGCCAGCAGTTTCCTGTCAGGGGGAATCTACGAGCAGTACTTC	CASSFLSGGIYEQYF
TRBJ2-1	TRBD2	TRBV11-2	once	TGTGCCAGCAGCTTAGTCAATCTAGCGGGGGGTTCCTACAATGAGCAGTTCTTC	CASSLVNLAGGSYNEQFF
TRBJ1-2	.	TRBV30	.	TGTGCCTGGGGGGAGGTGGACTATGGCTACACCTTC	CAWGEVDYGYTF
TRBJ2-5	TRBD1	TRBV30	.	TGTGCCTGGATCCGGGACAGGGGAGAGACCCAGTACTTC	CAWIRDRGETQYF
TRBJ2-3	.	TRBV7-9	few	TGTGCCAGCAGCTCCGGTAATATAGATACGCAGTATTTT	CASSSGNIDTQYF
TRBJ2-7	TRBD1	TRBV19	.	TGTGCCAGTAGCATAGGACAGGGGGACGAGCAGTACTTC	CASSIGQGDEQYF
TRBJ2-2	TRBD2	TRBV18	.	TGTGCCAGCTCACCACCGAGACGGGGGGGCCTCTTGAACACCGGGGAGCTGTTTTTT	CASSPPRRGGLLNTGELFF
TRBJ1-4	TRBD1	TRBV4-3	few	TGCGCCAGCAGCCAAAAACCCGTGACAGGGGGCGGTTTTACTAATGAAAAACTGTTTTTT	CASSQKPVTGGGFTNEKLFF
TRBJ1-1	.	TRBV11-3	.	TGTGCCAGCAGCTTAGGCGGGGGGCATAACACTGAAGCTTTCTTT	CASSLGGGHNTEAFF
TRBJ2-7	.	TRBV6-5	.	TGTGCCAGCAGGGACGGGATCTACGAGCAGTACTTC	CASRDGIYEQYF
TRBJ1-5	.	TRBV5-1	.	TGCGCCAGCAGCTTCTGTATCCATCAGCCCCAGCATTTT	CASSFCIHQPQHF
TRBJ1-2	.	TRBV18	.	TGTGCCAGCTCACCGGACACGTTCGTTAACTATGGCTACACCTTC	CASSPDTFVNYGYTF
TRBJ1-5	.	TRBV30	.	TGTGCCTGGAGTGTAAGGGGTCAGCCCCAGCATTTT	CAWSVRGQPQHF
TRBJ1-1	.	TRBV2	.	TGTGCCAGCAGTGACCTGACAGTCGTCGCCTCCGAGAACACTGAAGCTTTCTTT	CASSDLTVVASENTEAFF
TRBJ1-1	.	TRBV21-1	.	TGTGCCAGCAGCAAAAAATTTCGGGAGGGCACTGAAGCTTTCTTT	CASSKKFREGTEAFF
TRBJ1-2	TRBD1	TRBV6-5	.	TGTGCCAGCAGGACGGGACAGGTCGATAACTATGGCTACACCTTC	CASRTGQVDNYGYTF
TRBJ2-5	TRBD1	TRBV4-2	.	TGTGCCAGCAGCCAGCTGGGACAGGGGCTGCAAGAGACCCAGTACTTC	CASSQLGQGLQETQYF
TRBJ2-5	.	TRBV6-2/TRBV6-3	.	TGTGCCAGCAGTTGGAGGGTGTTGGAGACCCAGTACTTC	CASSWRVLETQYF